This TCR beta chain was recovered during a study of blood T cell repertoires in COVID-19. V was cut by 4 bases and J by 3 bases, with 10 bases left in between. This CDR3 region has 14 residues. Per the germline V gene, CDR1 is SGHRS and CDR2 is YFSETQ. Sequencing used immunoSEQ multiplex PCR; TCRdb keeps in-frame clones, though not all of them. The profile shows approximately 280,000 clones, more than 80% of them singletons. The sample taken for sequencing was peripheral blood. This clonotype originated in a woman in her twenties or thirties with COVID-19, enrolled during active disease. The J gene is TRBJ1-4, the V gene TRBV5-1; possibly TRBD1 for D (6 bases). CDR3 sequence reads: CASSQTGPNEKLFF. The CDR3 DNA sequence: TGCGCCAGCAGCCAAACAGGGCCTAATGAAAAACTGTTTTTT.